This passage covers 27 T cell receptor beta chains from one sample sequenced in a study of blood T cell repertoires in COVID-19. Sequencing was performed with immunoSEQ multiplex PCR; in TCRdb, only in-frame clones are kept and a portion is missing. The profile shows over 90,000 clones, roughly 92% of them singletons. The sequenced sample consisted of peripheral blood. Receptors were obtained from a woman aged 45-65 years with COVID-19, enrolled during active disease.

This clone came up once. This sequence joins TRBV5-4 and TRBJ1-1, with D possibly being TRBD1 (6 bases). Per the germline V gene, CDR1 is SGHNT and CDR2 is YYREEE (reference sequence). The CDR3 spans 15 residues. V lost 4 bases and J lost 0, with 13 bases in between. As DNA, the CDR3 is TGTGCCAGCAGCCTTAGGACAGCTATGAACACTGAAGCTTTCTTT. It codes for CASSLRTAMNTEAFF.

The genes are TRBV9 and TRBJ1-2, with TRBD1 as a possible D gene (5 bases). The germline gives CDR1 SGDLS, CDR2 YYNGEE. The length of the CDR3 is 15 residues. The V and J ends lost 0 bases and 1 base respectively, with 10 bases between them. CDR3 coding DNA: TGTGCCAGCAGCGTAGCTACAGGATTTAACTATGGCTACACCTTC. Protein: CASSVATGFNYGYTF.

V gene TRBV5-4 combines with J gene TRBJ1-3; D unclear. V gave up 0 bases and J gave up 0 bases, with 7 bases separating them. The CDR3 contains 15 residues. Germline V gene data show CDR1 as SGHNT and CDR2 as YYREEE (reference sequence). CDR3 in DNA: TGTGCCAGCAGCTTGGACTCCCGCTCTGGAAACACCATATATTTT. Its translation: CASSLDSRSGNTIYF. Based on the CDR3 plus reference TRBV5-4 and TRBJ1-3, the full variable domain is ETGVTQSPTHLIKTRGQQVTLRCSSQSGHNTVSWYQQALGQGPQFIFQYYREEENGRGNFPPRFSGLQFPNYSSELNVNALELDDSALYLCASSLDSRSGNTIYFGEGSWLTVV.

About this clone itself: Additional DNA sequences in this sample encode the identical CDR3. The chain recombines TRBV5-1 with TRBJ1-1; 11 positions match TRBD1. CDR3 length equals 19 residues. With V trimmed by 0 bases and J by 3 bases, 13 bases remained unmatched. Germline CDR1 SGHRS, CDR2 YFSETQ. The CDR3 region is CASSLAKKQRDRGDTEAFF. In nucleotides, the CDR3 is TGCGCCAGCAGCTTGGCCAAAAAACAAAGGGACAGGGGGGACACTGAAGCTTTCTTT.

V is TRBV29-1 and J is TRBJ1-1, with D maybe TRBD1 (5 bases). Trimming pared 0 bases from V and 11 bases from J, leaving 13 bases between. This CDR3 has 12 amino acids. Germline V gives CDR1 SQVTM, CDR2 ANQGSEA. The CDR3 DNA reads TGCAGCGTTGAAGACAGGGCGAGTGCCGCTTTCTTT. This sequence encodes CSVEDRASAAFF.

V and J are TRBV11-3 and TRBJ2-3; 13 bases are shared with TRBD2. The J segment lost 7 bases and the V segment lost 4 bases, leaving 11 bases of the junction unmatched. The CDR3 runs 17 residues. Germline V gives CDR1 SGHNT, CDR2 YENEEA. The CDR3 reads CASSSRLTSGGANTQYF. The DNA of the CDR3 is TGTGCCAGCAGCTCCCGCTTAACTAGCGGGGGGGCGAATACGCAGTATTTT.

This clone has a single count. The chain joins TRBV19 to TRBJ1-1; a weak D match, TRBD1 (6 bases). CDR3 length: 16 amino acids. Trimming removed 4 bases at V and 6 bases at J, with 21 bases between. Per the germline V gene, CDR1 is LNHDA and CDR2 is SQIVND (reference sequence). The CDR3 DNA reads TGTGCCAGTAGTACGGCCCCTAGGGGGGGCGAGGCTGAAGCTTTCTTT. Encoded protein: CASSTAPRGGEAEAFF. The variable domain in full, with the rest retrieved from reference TRBV19 and TRBJ1-1, is DGGITQSPKYLFRKEGQNVTLSCEQNLNHDAMYWYRQDPGQGLRLIYYSQIVNDFQKGDIAEGYSVSREKKESFPLTVTSAQKNPTAFYLCASSTAPRGGEAEAFFGQGTRLTVV.

The rearrangement links TRBV27 to TRBJ1-3; D remains ambiguous. The CDR3 contains 16 residues. Trimming took 5 bases from V and 3 from J, leaving 17 bases between them. CDR1 is MNHEY, CDR2 SMNVEV, per germline (reference sequence). The CDR3 reads CASSPTPTSGGNTIYF. The CDR3 coding sequence is TGTGCCAGCAGTCCAACACCAACATCGGGTGGAAACACCATATATTTT.

V and J are TRBV3-1 (or the pseudogene TRBV3-2) and TRBJ1-5; tentatively, D is TRBD1 (6 bases). From germline, CDR1 is LGHDT and CDR2 YNNKEL (reference sequence). Trimming left V 1 base short and J 6 bases short, with 10 bases between. The CDR3 sequence is 14 residues long. The CDR3 spells CASSQAPGVQPQHF. CDR3 in DNA: TGTGCCAGCAGCCAAGCGCCAGGGGTTCAGCCCCAGCATTTT.

The chain uses TRBV10-2 and TRBJ2-6; no firm D call. The CDR3 totals 16 residues. Trimming stripped 9 bases from V and 0 bases from J, with 15 bases between. Germline V gives CDR1 WSHSY, CDR2 SAAADI. CDR3 sequence (DNA): TGCGCCAGTTTCGGTCGGGTCCTCTCTGGGGCCAACGTCCTGACTTTC. This encodes CASFGRVLSGANVLTF.

This chain links TRBV7-9 with TRBJ2-4; the D gene is possibly TRBD2 (6 bases). Trimming pared 5 bases from V and 7 bases from J, leaving 15 bases between. This CDR3 spans 14 amino acids. Germline V gene lookup returns CDR1 SEHNR and CDR2 FQNEAQ (reference sequence). In DNA, the CDR3 is TGTGCCAGCAGCCCTTACCGGGGAGGCAACATTCAGTACTTC. This codes for CASSPYRGGNIQYF.

J is TRBJ1-2 and V is TRBV6-5; a possible D gene is TRBD1 (5 bases). The CDR3 length is 13 residues. Germline lookup yields CDR1 MNHEY and CDR2 SVGAGI. V shed 5 bases and J shed 4 bases, with 11 bases lying between them. The DNA of the CDR3 is TGTGCCAGCAGTAAAAAGGACACCTATGGCTACACCTTC. Protein sequence: CASSKKDTYGYTF.

The chain has TRBV30 and TRBJ2-3; 7 positions match TRBD1. The germline V gene has CDR1 GTSNPN and CDR2 SVGIG (reference sequence). This CDR3 comprises 15 residues. J gave up 0 bases and V 0 bases, and 3 bases lay outside the gene matches. The CDR3 loop reads CAWSVQGSSTDTQYF. CDR3 nucleotides: TGTGCCTGGAGTGTACAGGGGTCTAGCACAGATACGCAGTATTTT.

The genes are TRBV11-3 and TRBJ2-3, with TRBD2 matching over 8 bases. Trimming cost V 3 bases and J 5 bases; bases outside gene matches: 4. Per germline, CDR1 SGHNT and CDR2 YENEEA. This CDR3 spans 14 amino acids. Here the CDR3 reads CASSFNRGGDTQYF. The CDR3 DNA is TGTGCCAGCAGCTTTAATCGGGGGGGAGATACGCAGTATTTT. Complete variable domain (other parts from reference TRBV11-3 and TRBJ2-3): EAGVVQSPRYKIIEKKQPVAFWCNPISGHNTLYWYLQNLGQGPELLIRYENEEAVDDSQLPKDRFSAERLKGVDSTLKIQPAELGDSAVYLCASSFNRGGDTQYFGPGTRLTVL.

By frequency in the sample, this clone is medium-sized. V usage is TRBV6-6 and J usage is TRBJ2-2; D is perhaps TRBD2 (5 bases). The CDR3 spans 17 residues. Between the trimmed V and J ends, which lost 5 bases and 0 bases, there was a span of 16 bases. Germline-derived CDR1 and CDR2 are MNHNY and SVGAGI (reference sequence). CDR3 residues: CASSPRGSAANTGELFF. The CDR3 region has the DNA TGTGCCAGCAGTCCCCGGGGAAGCGCCGCGAACACCGGGGAGCTGTTTTTT.

The J gene is TRBJ1-1, the V gene TRBV12-5; possible D gene TRBD1, 6 bases. Trimming took off 2 bases at V and 5 bases at J, with 24 bases between the two ends. The CDR3 is 18 amino acids. Germline CDR1 and CDR2: LGHNT and FRNRAP. The CDR3 protein is CASGLRVGGAQKVTEAFF. The CDR3 coding sequence is TGTGCTAGTGGTTTGAGGGTTGGGGGGGCGCAAAAGGTGACTGAAGCTTTCTTT.

The chain links TRBV3-1 (or the pseudogene TRBV3-2) to TRBJ2-1, with 15 bases identical to TRBD2. V shed 0 bases, J shed 7 bases, and the junction held 1 base outside the gene matches. This CDR3 has 16 amino acids. The germline CDR1 and CDR2 sequences are LGHDT and YNNKEL (reference sequence). CDR3 region: CASSQEGLAGGNEQFF. CDR3 sequence (DNA): TGTGCCAGCAGCCAAGAGGGACTAGCGGGGGGTAATGAGCAGTTCTTC.

The rearrangement joins TRBV5-1 to TRBJ2-5, with 12 bases fitting TRBD2. Germline assignment: CDR1 SGHRS and CDR2 YFSETQ. The CDR3 is 18 residues long. Losses at the gene ends were 0 bases for V and 10 bases for J; bases not matched to a gene: 16. The DNA for the CDR3 is TGCGCCAGCAGCTTGGTAGCTAGCGGGGGGGCCGAGATATTCGACCAGTACTTC. It encodes CASSLVASGGAEIFDQYF.

V usage is TRBV3-1 (or the pseudogene TRBV3-2) and J usage is TRBJ1-4, with TRBD1 matching over 9 bases. CDR1 LGHDT and CDR2 YNNKEL come from the germline V gene (reference sequence). The V gene end was trimmed by 8 bases and the J gene end by 6 bases; junction bases not matched to a gene: 7. The CDR3 totals 14 residues. CDR3 DNA sequence: TGTGCCAGCCGTCCGGGACAGGGTTATGAAAAACTGTTTTTT. It yields the protein CASRPGQGYEKLFF.

The count of this clone is one. The V gene is TRBV27, the J gene TRBJ2-3; D not certain. Germline assignment: CDR1 MNHEY and CDR2 SMNVEV (reference sequence). Trimming took off 6 bases at V and 4 bases at J, with 11 bases between the two ends. The CDR3 totals 13 residues. The CDR3 nucleotides read TGTGCCAGCAGCTCCTATTATGCAGATACGCAGTATTTT. Translation: CASSSYYADTQYF.

This clone appeared once. The V call is TRBV5-1, the J call TRBJ2-5, with a possible D match to TRBD2 (6 bases). Trimming cost V 0 bases and J 5 bases, with 11 bases left between them. The CDR3 runs to 14 residues. Germline lookup yields CDR1 SGHRS and CDR2 YFSETQ. The chain's CDR3 is CASSLEASVETQYF. CDR3 DNA sequence: TGCGCCAGCAGCTTGGAGGCTAGCGTCGAGACCCAGTACTTC. Combining the CDR3 with reference TRBV5-1 and TRBJ2-5 gives the whole variable domain KAGVTQTPRYLIKTRGQQVTLSCSPISGHRSVSWYQQTPGQGLQFLFEYFSETQRNKGNFPGRFSGRQFSNSRSEMNVSTLELGDSALYLCASSLEASVETQYFGPGTRLLVL.

V is TRBV19 and J is TRBJ1-4; D remains ambiguous. CDR1 and CDR2 (germline): LNHDA, SQIVND (reference sequence). The CDR3 is made up of 13 amino acids. Trimming stripped 4 bases from V and 6 bases from J, with 9 bases between. The CDR3 coding sequence is TGTGCCAGTAGTAACCCTCCGGATGAAAAACTGTTTTTT. Translation gives CASSNPPDEKLFF.

In its sample, this clone was seen once. The V gene is TRBV3-1 (or the pseudogene TRBV3-2), the J gene TRBJ2-3; 13 bases line up with TRBD2. The CDR3 sequence is 17 residues long. The junction had 7 bases not matched to a gene; V was cut back by 4 bases and J by 3 bases. In germline, CDR1 is LGHDT, CDR2 YNNKEL (reference sequence). The CDR3 coding sequence is TGTGCCAGCAGCCGAATGACTAGCGGGGGGCCAACAGATACGCAGTATTTT. Encoded protein: CASSRMTSGGPTDTQYF.

This chain links TRBV19 with TRBJ1-5; maybe TRBD1 (6 bases). The length of the CDR3 is 12 residues. Germline assignment: CDR1 LNHDA and CDR2 SQIVND (reference sequence). V dropped 7 bases and J dropped 4 bases, with 8 bases sitting between them. The CDR3 region is CASKRGNQPQHF. The CDR3 DNA is TGTGCCAGTAAAAGGGGGAATCAGCCCCAGCATTTT.

The V call is TRBV18, the J call TRBJ1-2; 7 positions agree with TRBD1. Germline loops: CDR1 KGHSH, CDR2 LQKENI. V lost 5 bases to trimming and J lost 6 bases; unmatched junction nucleotides: 3. The CDR3 totals 12 residues. The CDR3 bases are TGTGCCAGCTCATCTGGACAGGATGGCTACACCTTC. It translates to CASSSGQDGYTF.

The rearrangement joins TRBV3-1 (or the pseudogene TRBV3-2) to TRBJ1-2; D call uncertain. CDR1 LGHDT and CDR2 YNNKEL come from the germline V gene (reference sequence). The CDR3 runs 15 residues. Trimming took off 5 bases at V and 2 bases at J, with 15 bases between the two ends. As DNA, the CDR3 is TGTGCCAGCAGCAAACTCATGGGGAGGAACTATGGCTACACCTTC. Translation: CASSKLMGRNYGYTF.

The rearrangement links TRBV30 to TRBJ1-2, with D tentatively TRBD1 (5 bases). The germline V gene encodes CDR1 GTSNPN and CDR2 SVGIG (reference sequence). This CDR3 comprises 18 residues. Trimming stripped 2 bases from V and 5 bases from J, with 27 bases between. In DNA form, the CDR3 reads TGTGCCTGGAGTCTCCGAGCCCTCGGGAGGGGCTTGGGGTATGGCTACACCTTC. Translation gives CAWSLRALGRGLGYGYTF. Variable domain in full (rest from reference TRBV30 and TRBJ1-2): SQTIHQWPATLVQPVGSPLSLECTVEGTSNPNLYWYRQAAGRGLQLLFYSVGIGQISSEVPQNLSASRPQDRQFILSSKKLLLSDSGFYLCAWSLRALGRGLGYGYTFGSGTRLTVV.